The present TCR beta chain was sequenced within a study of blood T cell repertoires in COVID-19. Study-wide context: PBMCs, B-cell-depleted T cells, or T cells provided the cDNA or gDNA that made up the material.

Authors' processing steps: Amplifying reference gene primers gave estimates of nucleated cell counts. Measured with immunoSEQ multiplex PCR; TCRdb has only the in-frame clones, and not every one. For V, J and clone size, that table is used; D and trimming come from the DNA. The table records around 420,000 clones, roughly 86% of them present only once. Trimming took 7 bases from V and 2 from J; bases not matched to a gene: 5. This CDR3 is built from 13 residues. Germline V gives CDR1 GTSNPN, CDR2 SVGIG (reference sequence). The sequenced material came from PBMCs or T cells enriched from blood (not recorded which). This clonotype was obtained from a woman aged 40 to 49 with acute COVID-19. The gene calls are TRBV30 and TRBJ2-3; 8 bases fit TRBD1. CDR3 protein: CASTGGNTDTQYF. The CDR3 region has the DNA TGTGCCTCCACAGGGGGGAACACAGATACGCAGTATTTT.